This note documents a single T cell receptor beta chain sequence. The antigen is undetermined. The CDR3 runs to 16 residues. Germline assignment: CDR1 SGHRS and CDR2 YFSETQ. Trimming left V 0 bases short and J 8 bases short, with 18 bases between. This sample is part of a study of blood T cells in healthy people across ages. Findings and caveats of the study: It was not known whether donors were CMV positive (a possible confounder of expanded clonotype changes).

Extractions gave at least 5.5 micrograms of total RNA per sample. Sample-barcoded 5' priming and a J-beta primer mix drove a second PCR of 7 to 11 cycles. MiXCR was run by TCRdb on the 5' RACE reads, yielding one entry per CDR3 protein. The sample holds roughly 1.4 million distinct CDR3 sequences; 59% are singletons and the top ten take 5% to 7%. The source of this sequence is a man between 18 and 29 years old in good health. The chain uses TRBV5-1 and TRBJ2-1, with TRBD2 as a possible D gene (6 bases). The sequencing input was blood. CDR3 region: CASSLEPSAPTYEQFF. CDR3 DNA: TGCGCCAGCAGCTTGGAGCCTAGCGCTCCAACCTATGAGCAGTTCTTC. Together with reference TRBV5-1 and TRBJ2-1, the CDR3 gives the full variable domain: KAGVTQTPRYLIKTRGQQVTLSCSPISGHRSVSWYQQTPGQGLQFLFEYFSETQRNKGNFPGRFSGRQFSNSRSEMNVSTLELGDSALYLCASSLEPSAPTYEQFFGPGTRLTVL.